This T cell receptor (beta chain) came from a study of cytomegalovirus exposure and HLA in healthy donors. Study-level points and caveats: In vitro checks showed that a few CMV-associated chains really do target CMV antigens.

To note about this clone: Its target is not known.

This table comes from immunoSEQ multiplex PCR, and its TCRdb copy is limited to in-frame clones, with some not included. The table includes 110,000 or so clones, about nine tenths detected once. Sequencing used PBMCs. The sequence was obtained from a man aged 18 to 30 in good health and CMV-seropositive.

Written as DNA, the CDR3 is TGTGCCAGCAGCTTAGCCTTAGCGGGGGGTCAAATCACAGATACGCAGTATTTT. Amino acids: CASSLALAGGQITDTQYF. The J gene is TRBJ2-3, the V gene TRBV7-8; 10 bases match TRBD2. Trimming took 0 bases from V and 2 from J; bases not matched to a gene: 8. Germline V lookup: CDR1 SGHVS, CDR2 FQNEAQ. This CDR3 comprises 18 residues.